This TCR beta chain came from a study of CD8+ T cells in alopecia areata. cDNA reverse transcribed from extracted RNA served as the sequencing template. Profiling relied on immunoSEQ multiplex PCR, and the TCRdb table lists in-frame clones only, not all of them. The sample lists about 140,000 clones, 70% to 90% occurring once. This CDR3 has 13 residues. The germline V gene encodes CDR1 SGHNT and CDR2 YYREEE (reference sequence). V lost 0 bases, J lost 0 bases, and 4 bases lay in between. Regarding treatment: oral pan-JAK inhibitor, 5-10 mg twice daily. Individuals with alopecia areata gave both lesional scalp punch biopsies and peripheral blood for collection.

The rearrangement joins TRBV5-4 to TRBJ2-7; no definite D call. Sequenced here: CD8+ T cells sorted from blood, sampled at week 4, from a patient treated with tofacitinib. This receptor was obtained from a human donor with alopecia areata. CDR3 nucleotide sequence: TGTGCCAGCAGCTTGGGCAACTCCTACGAGCAGTACTTC. It specifies CASSLGNSYEQYF.